Below, one T cell receptor beta chain is given with its context. The data originate from a study of blood T cell repertoires in COVID-19. Overall study context: Italy, Spain and the United States were the sources of the convalescent and acute COVID-19 samples. From T cells, B-cell-depleted T cells, or PBMCs came the material, which was cDNA or gDNA.

Seattle participants joined during active infection and were tracked over time. The assay was immunoSEQ multiplex PCR, and TCRdb's table has in-frame clones only and misses some. The sample yields approximately 110,000 clones, approximately 85% seen once. With V trimmed by 4 bases and J by 7 bases, 9 bases remained unmatched. The CDR3 is made up of 16 amino acids. Looked up from germline, CDR1 is SGDLS and CDR2 is YYNGEE. This TCR was recovered from a woman aged 55-70 years with COVID-19, enrolled during active disease. The gene calls are TRBV9 and TRBJ2-2; 11 positions agree with TRBD2. The sample taken for sequencing was peripheral blood. The CDR3 sequence is CASSPRLAGMSGELFF. The CDR3 coding sequence is TGTGCCAGCAGCCCCAGACTAGCGGGGATGAGCGGGGAGCTGTTTTTT.